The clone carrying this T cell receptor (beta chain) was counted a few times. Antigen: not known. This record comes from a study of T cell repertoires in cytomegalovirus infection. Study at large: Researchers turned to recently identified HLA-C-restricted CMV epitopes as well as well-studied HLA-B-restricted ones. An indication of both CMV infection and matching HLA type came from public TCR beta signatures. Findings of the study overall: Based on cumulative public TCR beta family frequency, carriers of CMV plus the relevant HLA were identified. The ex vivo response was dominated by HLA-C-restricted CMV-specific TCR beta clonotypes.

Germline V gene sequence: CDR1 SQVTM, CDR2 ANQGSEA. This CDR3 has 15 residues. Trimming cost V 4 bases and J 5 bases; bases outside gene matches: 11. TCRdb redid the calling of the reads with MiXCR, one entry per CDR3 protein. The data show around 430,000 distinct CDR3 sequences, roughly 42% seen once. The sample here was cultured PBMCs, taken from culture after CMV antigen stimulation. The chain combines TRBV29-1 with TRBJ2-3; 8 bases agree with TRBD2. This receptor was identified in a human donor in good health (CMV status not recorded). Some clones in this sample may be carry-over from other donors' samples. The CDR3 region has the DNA TGCAGCGTTGGAGGGTCAGCGGGAGATGTAGATACGCAGTATTTT. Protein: CSVGGSAGDVDTQYF.